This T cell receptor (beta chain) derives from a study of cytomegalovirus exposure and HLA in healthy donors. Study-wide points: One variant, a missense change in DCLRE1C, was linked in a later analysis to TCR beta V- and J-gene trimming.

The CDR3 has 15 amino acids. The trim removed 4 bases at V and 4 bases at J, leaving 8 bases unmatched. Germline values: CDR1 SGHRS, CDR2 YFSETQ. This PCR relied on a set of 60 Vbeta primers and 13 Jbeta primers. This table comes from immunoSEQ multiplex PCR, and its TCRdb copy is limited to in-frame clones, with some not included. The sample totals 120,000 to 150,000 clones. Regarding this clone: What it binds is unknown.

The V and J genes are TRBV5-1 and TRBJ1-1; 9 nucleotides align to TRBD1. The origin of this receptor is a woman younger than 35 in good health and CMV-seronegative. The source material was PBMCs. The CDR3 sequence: CASSPGQGGGTEAFF. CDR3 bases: TGCGCCAGCAGCCCGGGACAGGGAGGGGGCACTGAAGCTTTCTTT.